This TCR beta chain was identified in a study of cytomegalovirus exposure and HLA in healthy donors. 13 Jbeta primers and 60 Vbeta primers were used for the PCR. Clones were sequenced by immunoSEQ multiplex PCR, and TCRdb holds only the in-frame ones, with some missing. Of about 140,000 clones listed, about three quarters are singletons. As concerns this clone: The antigen is unknown.

In germline, CDR1 is SEHNR, CDR2 FQNEAQ (reference sequence). CDR3 length: 14 amino acids. Germline trimming cut 5 bases from V and 8 bases from J; bases unmatched to any gene: 9. Study findings and constraints: A later examination showed that TCR association rates differed by HLA locus, with DRB1 most and HLA-C fewest. An assumption of roughly uniform sequencing depth across donors underlay the presence/absence analyses.

The clonotype originates from a middle-aged man in good health and CMV-seropositive. Sequences were obtained from PBMCs. This chain uses TRBV7-9 with TRBJ1-2, with 9 bases fitting TRBD1. The CDR3 nucleotides are TGTGCCAGCAGCACTTTACAGGGGGCGAGAGGCTACACCTTC. This encodes CASSTLQGARGYTF.